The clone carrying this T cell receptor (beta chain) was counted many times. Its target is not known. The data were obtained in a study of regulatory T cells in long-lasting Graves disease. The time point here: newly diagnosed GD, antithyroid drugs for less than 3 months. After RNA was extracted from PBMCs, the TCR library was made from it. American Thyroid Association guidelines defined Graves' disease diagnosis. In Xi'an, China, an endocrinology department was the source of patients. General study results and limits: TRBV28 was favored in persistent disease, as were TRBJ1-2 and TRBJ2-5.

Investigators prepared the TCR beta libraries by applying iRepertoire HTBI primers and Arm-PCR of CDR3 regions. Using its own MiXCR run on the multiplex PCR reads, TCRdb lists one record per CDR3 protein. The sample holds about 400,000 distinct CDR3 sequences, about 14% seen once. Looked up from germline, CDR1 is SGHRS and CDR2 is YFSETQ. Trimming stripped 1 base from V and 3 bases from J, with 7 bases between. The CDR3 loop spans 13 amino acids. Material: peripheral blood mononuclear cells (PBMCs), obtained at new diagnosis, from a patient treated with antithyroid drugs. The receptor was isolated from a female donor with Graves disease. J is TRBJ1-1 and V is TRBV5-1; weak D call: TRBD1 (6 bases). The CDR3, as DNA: TGCGCCAGCAGCTTGAAGGGGGACACTGAAGCTTTCTTT. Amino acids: CASSLKGDTEAFF. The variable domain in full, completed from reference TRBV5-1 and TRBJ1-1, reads KAGVTQTPRYLIKTRGQQVTLSCSPISGHRSVSWYQQTPGQGLQFLFEYFSETQRNKGNFPGRFSGRQFSNSRSEMNVSTLELGDSALYLCASSLKGDTEAFFGQGTRLTVV.